These 14 T cell receptor beta chains were sequenced from one sample in a study of shared clonotypes between healthy human individuals. This table comes from immunoSEQ multiplex PCR, and its TCRdb copy is limited to in-frame clones, with some not included. The data contain about 2.5 million clones, about nine tenths of them singletons. The sample comprised naive CD4+ T cells from PBMCs. The subset: CD45RA+ positively selected. The receptors derive from a man younger than 35 in good health. Some clones in this sample may be carry-over from other donors' samples.

The chain joins TRBV6-5 to TRBJ2-1, with 7 bases that match TRBD2. The CDR3 extends over 14 amino acids. With 2 bases clipped from V and 7 bases from J, the junction kept 5 bases outside the gene matches. Per germline, CDR1 MNHEY and CDR2 SVGAGI. The CDR3 loop reads CASSYGAGVNEQFF. The CDR3 region has the DNA TGTGCCAGCAGTTACGGGGCGGGAGTAAATGAGCAGTTCTTC.

The V gene is TRBV5-1, the J gene TRBJ2-5; 8 nucleotides agree with TRBD1. CDR1 and CDR2 (germline): SGHRS, YFSETQ. The CDR3 runs to 15 residues. Trimming at V came to 4 bases and at J to 1 base, leaving 6 bases not matched to a gene. The chain's CDR3 is CASSLGQAVQETQYF. The CDR3 DNA reads TGCGCCAGCAGCCTGGGACAGGCGGTCCAAGAGACCCAGTACTTC.

This clone has a handful of counts. This chain connects TRBV6-1 to TRBJ1-4; no clear D gene. The CDR3 spans 13 residues. V lost 2 bases, J lost 11 bases, and 12 bases lay in between. Germline V lookup: CDR1 MNHNS, CDR2 SASEGT. CDR3 residues: CASSEQMERKLFF. CDR3 sequence (DNA): TGTGCCAGCAGTGAACAAATGGAGAGGAAACTGTTTTTT.

The gene calls are TRBV11-2 and TRBJ2-1; no clear D. The CDR3 extends over 16 amino acids. Trimming stripped 2 bases from V and 0 bases from J, with 11 bases between. Germline V gene sequence: CDR1 SGHAT, CDR2 FQNNGV. CDR3 sequence (DNA): TGTGCCAGCAGCTTACGGGCGGACCCCTCCTACAATGAGCAGTTCTTC. It yields the protein CASSLRADPSYNEQFF. Looking up the rest from reference TRBV11-2 and TRBJ2-1 gives the full variable domain: EAGVAQSPRYKIIEKRQSVAFWCNPISGHATLYWYQQILGQGPKLLIQFQNNGVVDDSQLPKDRFSAERLKGVDSTLKIQPAKLEDSAVYLCASSLRADPSYNEQFFGPGTRLTVL.

The V gene is TRBV4-2, the J gene TRBJ1-1, with 10 bases fitting TRBD1. CDR1 and CDR2 from the germline V gene are LGHNA and YNFKEQ. The CDR3 spans 17 residues. V trimming: 5 bases; J trimming: 2 bases; junction bases outside the gene matches: 11. Here the CDR3 DNA reads TGTGCCAGCAGCACCTGGGACAGGGGACCTCTTAACACTGAAGCTTTCTTT. It is translated as CASSTWDRGPLNTEAFF.

Comments on this clone: The same CDR3 also results from other DNA sequences found in this sample. The rearrangement uses TRBV5-1 and TRBJ2-1; D remains ambiguous. V lost 0 bases and J lost 3, with 4 bases in between. Germline V gives CDR1 SGHRS, CDR2 YFSETQ. This CDR3 spans 13 amino acids. CDR3 coding DNA: TGCGCCAGCAGCTTGGTAGGCTACAATGAGCAGTTCTTC. Protein sequence: CASSLVGYNEQFF.

Details on this clone: The same CDR3 can be traced to other DNA sequences in this sample. Here the CDR3 DNA reads TGTGCCAGCAGGGACCCGGGACAGGGAAACTATGGCTACACCTTC. Translation: CASRDPGQGNYGYTF. V gene TRBV28 combines with J gene TRBJ1-2; 9 positions agree with TRBD1. CDR1 MDHEN and CDR2 SYDVKM come from the germline V gene. The CDR3 spans 15 residues. The junction had 7 bases not matched to a gene; V was cut back by 6 bases and J by 2 bases.

This chain joins TRBV5-6 and TRBJ2-1, with TRBD2 matching 7 bases. V lost 4 bases and J lost 4; bases outside the gene matches: 17. This CDR3 has 18 residues. The germline V gene has CDR1 SGHDT and CDR2 YYEEEE. CDR3 DNA sequence: TGTGCCAGCAGCGGTGGTGGGCTAGCGGTCCTCAAATACAATGAGCAGTTCTTC. Protein sequence: CASSGGGLAVLKYNEQFF.

The chain is built from TRBV5-6 and TRBJ2-7, with D maybe TRBD1 (5 bases). Germline CDR1 is SGHDT and CDR2 is YYEEEE. This CDR3 region has 15 residues. Trimming took 2 bases from V and 0 from J, leaving 12 bases between them. The CDR3 sequence: CASSLGVGSSYEQYF. Here the CDR3 DNA reads TGTGCCAGCAGCTTAGGGGTGGGCAGCTCCTACGAGCAGTACTTC.

This chain joins TRBV19 and TRBJ1-5, with 7 bases identical to TRBD1. The junction had 8 bases not matched to a gene; V was cut back by 6 bases and J by 3 bases. This CDR3 contains 15 residues. Germline assignment: CDR1 LNHDA and CDR2 SQIVND (reference sequence). The CDR3 nucleotides are TGTGCCAGTAGCGTGCTACAGGGGAACAATCAGCCCCAGCATTTT. Translated, it gives CASSVLQGNNQPQHF.

The chain combines TRBV6-5 with TRBJ2-7; D tentatively reads TRBD1 or TRBD2 (7 bases each). From germline, CDR1 is MNHEY and CDR2 SVGAGI. The CDR3 totals 15 residues. The V and J ends lost 6 bases and 0 bases respectively, with 15 bases between them. The DNA for the CDR3 is TGTGCCAGCAGACGTATCAGGGGGGGCTCCTACGAGCAGTACTTC. The encoded protein is CASRRIRGGSYEQYF.

This chain links TRBV10-3 with TRBJ1-3; D not resolved. Germline V lookup: CDR1 ENHRY, CDR2 SYGVKD. This CDR3 has 14 amino acids. The V and J ends lost 6 bases and 1 base respectively, with 10 bases between them. The CDR3 nucleotides read TGTGCCATCAGCGAAGATGGATCTGGAAACACCATATATTTT. Translating it yields CAISEDGSGNTIYF.

The sample holds one count of this clone. This chain joins TRBV9 and TRBJ2-2; TRBD2 matches at 7 bases. The J segment lost 7 bases and the V segment lost 0 bases, leaving 6 bases of the junction unmatched. The CDR3 has 15 residues. CDR1 and CDR2 (germline): SGDLS, YYNGEE. The CDR3 nucleotides are TGTGCCAGCAGCGTAGATCCGAGGACTAGCGGGGAGCTGTTTTTT. Translation: CASSVDPRTSGELFF.

This sequence joins TRBV6-1 and TRBJ2-3; 9 bases are a match to TRBD1. CDR3 length equals 17 residues. After removal of 3 bases from V and 1 base from J, the junction contained 8 bases not matched to a gene. Germline V gene sequence: CDR1 MNHNS, CDR2 SASEGT. The chain's CDR3 is CASSERRRQGGTDTQYF. The CDR3 DNA reads TGTGCCAGCAGTGAGCGTAGGCGACAGGGGGGCACAGATACGCAGTATTTT.